The 18 T cell receptor beta chains given below trace back to one sample, sequenced in a study of post-analysis software for immune sequencing data. Every TCR beta cDNA library bore unique molecular identifiers. Each CDR3 protein gets one entry after TCRdb re-called the PCR reads with MiXCR. The table lists around 710,000 distinct CDR3 sequences, under 60% of them singletons. Their target antigens are unknown. Points from the study as a whole: Patients showed TRBV5-6, TRBV5-1 and TRBV20-1 among roughly five TRBV segments more frequent than in controls.

Sequenced material: blood. Receptor source: a girl aged 5-17 years with multiple sclerosis.

This clonotype came up a few times. The chain links TRBV9 to TRBJ2-7, with D perhaps TRBD1 or TRBD2 (5 bases each). Trimming pared 0 bases from V and 3 bases from J, leaving 13 bases between. The CDR3 has 15 amino acids. Per the germline V gene, CDR1 is SGDLS and CDR2 is YYNGEE. In DNA form, the CDR3 reads TGTGCCAGCAGCGTAGGGCAGGGAGCTGGCTACGAGCAGTACTTC. Translated: CASSVGQGAGYEQYF.

The chain couples TRBV29-1 to TRBJ2-3; D not certain. Germline V lookup: CDR1 SQVTM, CDR2 ANQGSEA. V lost 5 bases to trimming and J lost 6 bases, with 12 bases between them. CDR3 length: 12 amino acids. The CDR3 region is CSVYSEYDTQYF. The CDR3 bases are TGCAGCGTTTACAGCGAGTATGATACGCAGTATTTT.

This clonotype was seen a handful of times. The rearrangement uses TRBV20-1 and TRBJ1-2; D uncertain. The germline V and J ends were trimmed by 0 bases and 7 bases, with 9 bases remaining between them. The germline V gene has CDR1 DFQATT and CDR2 SNEGSKA (reference sequence). The CDR3 sequence is 12 residues long. The DNA of the CDR3 is TGCAGTGCTAGAGATCTTGAGGGTGGCTACACCTTC. Protein sequence: CSARDLEGGYTF.

The chain joins TRBV20-1 to TRBJ1-2; TRBD1 might be the D (5 bases). Germline V gene sequence: CDR1 DFQATT, CDR2 SNEGSKA (reference sequence). The length of the CDR3 is 14 residues. V was pared by 1 base and J by 4 bases, with 13 bases between. For the CDR3, the DNA is TGCAGTGCTAGAGCCTGGGGGGGAGGCTATGGCTACACCTTC. Translated, it gives CSARAWGGGYGYTF.

In its sample, this clonotype was seen a few times. The rearrangement joins TRBV6-1 to TRBJ2-4; D is perhaps TRBD1 or TRBD2 (6 bases each). This CDR3 region has 13 residues. CDR1 is MNHNS, CDR2 SASEGT, per germline. V lost 5 bases, J lost 8 bases, and 13 bases lay in between. As DNA, the CDR3 is TGTGCCAGCAGTCACAGGGAGGAGGACATTCAGTACTTC. Its protein product is CASSHREEDIQYF.

The rearrangement uses TRBV4-1 and TRBJ2-3, with 12 bases that match TRBD2. Germline CDR1 and CDR2: MGHRA and YSYEKL. V gave up 0 bases and J gave up 2 bases; unmatched junction bases: 6. This CDR3 is 18 amino acids long. The CDR3 region is CASSQDGTSGFPTDTQYF. The CDR3 DNA reads TGCGCCAGCAGCCAAGATGGGACTAGCGGGTTTCCCACAGATACGCAGTATTTT.

This clonotype was observed a handful of times. The rearrangement uses TRBV29-1 and TRBJ2-5; a possible D gene is TRBD2 (5 bases). Germline CDR1 reads SQVTM; CDR2 reads ANQGSEA. This CDR3 is 12 amino acids long. V lost 6 bases and J 5 bases, leaving 13 bases between the germline ends. DNA for the CDR3: TGCAGCGTAGACCCGGGGTCTGAGACCCAGTACTTC. Residues: CSVDPGSETQYF.

The rearrangement links TRBV5-1 to TRBJ2-1; D possibly corresponds to TRBD2 (5 bases). Looked up from germline, CDR1 is SGHRS and CDR2 is YFSETQ. This CDR3 contains 13 residues. V lost 6 bases and J lost 5, with 12 bases in between. CDR3 amino acids: CASKDGENNEQFF. Written as DNA, the CDR3 is TGCGCCAGCAAGGACGGGGAGAACAATGAGCAGTTCTTC.

V usage is TRBV4-1 and J usage is TRBJ1-6; no clear D gene. Germline assignment: CDR1 MGHRA and CDR2 YSYEKL. CDR3 length: 13 amino acids. V dropped 3 bases and J dropped 7 bases, with 7 bases sitting between them. CDR3 sequence (DNA): TGCGCCAGCAGCCAGGCACTAAATTCACCCCTCCACTTT. This translates into CASSQALNSPLHF.

The rearrangement joins TRBV6-6 to TRBJ2-5, with TRBD1 matching over 9 bases. Looked up from germline, CDR1 is MNHNY and CDR2 is SVGAGI (reference sequence). The V and J ends lost 5 bases and 3 bases, in that order; junction bases with no gene match: 4. The CDR3 totals 14 residues. The CDR3 region is CASSKRTGEETQYF. The DNA for the CDR3 is TGTGCCAGCAGTAAGAGGACAGGGGAAGAGACCCAGTACTTC.

J is TRBJ2-3 and V is TRBV29-1; D unresolved. Trimming left V 2 bases short and J 4 bases short, with 10 bases between. This CDR3 has 13 residues. Germline loops: CDR1 SQVTM, CDR2 ANQGSEA. CDR3 region: CSVETTGSDTQYF. The CDR3 region has the DNA TGCAGCGTTGAAACAACGGGTTCAGATACGCAGTATTTT.

This clonotype has a handful of counts. V is TRBV12-3 or TRBV12-4 and J is TRBJ2-1, with D possibly TRBD1 on 5 matching bases. This CDR3 comprises 13 residues. V was trimmed by 7 bases and J by 8 bases, leaving 15 bases between them. The CDR3 protein is CASTPAGQDEQFF. Here the CDR3 DNA reads TGTGCCAGCACCCCGGCAGGGCAGGATGAGCAGTTCTTC.

The gene calls are TRBV4-1 and TRBJ1-4, with TRBD1 matching over 7 bases. V lost 2 bases and J lost 7; bases outside the gene matches: 7. The CDR3 extends over 15 amino acids. The germline CDR1 and CDR2 sequences are MGHRA and YSYEKL. The DNA for the CDR3 is TGCGCCAGCAGCCAACCGACAGGGAGGGGTGAAAAACTGTTTTTT. Translated, it gives CASSQPTGRGEKLFF.

There are a few counts of this clonotype. The chain is built from TRBV6-5 and TRBJ2-1; D is unclear. The V gene's germline CDR1 is MNHEY and CDR2 SVGAGI. The V gene lost 7 bases and the J gene lost 0 bases, with 13 bases spanning the gap. This CDR3 comprises 15 residues. In DNA form, the CDR3 reads TGTGCCAGCACTCCCCTAGGCAGCTCCTACAATGAGCAGTTCTTC. This sequence encodes CASTPLGSSYNEQFF.

This clonotype came up a few times. The chain joins TRBV7-8 to TRBJ2-1; D gene uncertain. The germline V gene has CDR1 SGHVS and CDR2 FQNEAQ. The length of the CDR3 is 16 residues. Trimming took 2 bases from V and 2 from J, leaving 13 bases between them. The DNA for the CDR3 is TGTGCCAGCAGCTTAAGCCAACAGAGACCCTACAATGAGCAGTTCTTC. This encodes CASSLSQQRPYNEQFF. Combining the CDR3 with reference TRBV7-8 and TRBJ2-1 gives the whole variable domain GAGVSQSPRYKVAKRGQDVALRCDPISGHVSLFWYQQALGQGPEFLTYFQNEAQLDKSGLPSDRFFAERPEGSVSTLKIQRTQQEDSAVYLCASSLSQQRPYNEQFFGPGTRLTVL.

The chain has TRBV15 and TRBJ1-5, with D uncertain. The ends were cut back, 0 bases at V and 0 bases at J, with 12 bases in the middle. Germline V lookup: CDR1 LNHNV, CDR2 YYDKDF (reference sequence). This CDR3 has 17 amino acids. In nucleotides, the CDR3 is TGTGCCACCAGCAGAGAGGAAAGATCCTATAGCAATCAGCCCCAGCATTTT. Amino acid sequence: CATSREERSYSNQPQHF.

This chain uses TRBV12-3 or TRBV12-4 with TRBJ1-1; 9 nucleotides match TRBD1. V shed 6 bases and J 4 bases; nucleotides not matched to a gene: 9. The CDR3 is 15 amino acids. CDR3 loop: CASSRTGVRSTEAFF. The CDR3 DNA follows: TGTGCCAGCAGCCGGACAGGGGTACGGAGCACTGAAGCTTTCTTT.

The DNA of the CDR3 is TGCAGCGTTGACTCCGGTCCTGACAGGGTTCACGGCTACACCTTC. Protein product: CSVDSGPDRVHGYTF. The chain recombines TRBV29-1 with TRBJ1-2; 7 bases agree with TRBD1. CDR1 SQVTM and CDR2 ANQGSEA come from the germline V gene. This CDR3 has 15 residues. V dropped 3 bases and J dropped 8; count of bases not matched to a gene: 15.